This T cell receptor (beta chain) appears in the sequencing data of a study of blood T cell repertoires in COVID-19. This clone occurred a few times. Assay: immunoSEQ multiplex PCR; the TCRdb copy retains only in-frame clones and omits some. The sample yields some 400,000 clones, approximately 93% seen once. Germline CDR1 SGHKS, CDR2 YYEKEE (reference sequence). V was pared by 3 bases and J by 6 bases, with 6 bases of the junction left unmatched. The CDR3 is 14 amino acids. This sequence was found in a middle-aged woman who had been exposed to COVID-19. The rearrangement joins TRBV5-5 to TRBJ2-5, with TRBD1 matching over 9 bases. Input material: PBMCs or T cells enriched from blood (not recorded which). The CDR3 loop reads CASSSTGGSKTQYF. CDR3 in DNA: TGTGCCAGCAGCTCGACAGGGGGGAGTAAGACCCAGTACTTC.